In its sample, the clone carrying this T cell receptor beta chain was seen once. Its antigen is not known. This CDR3 contains 16 residues. The trim removed 6 bases at V and 2 bases at J, leaving 10 bases unmatched. Germline V gene lookup returns CDR1 MNHEY and CDR2 SMNVEV (reference sequence). This entry belongs to a study of shared clonotypes between healthy human individuals. Whole-study results and caveats: Estimated clonotype richness was generally higher in naive than memory subsets.

Deep-level running was used for the assay. Repertoires were generated with immunoSEQ multiplex PCR, while TCRdb's copy carries only in-frame clones and drops some. The table records around 2.1 million clones, about 93% of them present only once. The naive CD8 population came from CD45RO-negative cells selected for CCR7, without terminally differentiated effector memory CD45RA+ cells. Nashville, Tennessee was home to all donors, who were Caucasian adults. Material: naive CD8+ T cells from PBMCs. The TCR was taken from a man aged 18 to 29 in good health. Some clones in this sample may be carry-over from other donors' samples. The J gene is TRBJ2-7, the V gene TRBV27, with 10 bases lining up with TRBD2. The CDR3 protein is CASSRTSGDRAYEQYF. In DNA, the CDR3 is TGTGCCAGCAGCCGAACTAGCGGGGACCGGGCCTACGAGCAGTACTTC.